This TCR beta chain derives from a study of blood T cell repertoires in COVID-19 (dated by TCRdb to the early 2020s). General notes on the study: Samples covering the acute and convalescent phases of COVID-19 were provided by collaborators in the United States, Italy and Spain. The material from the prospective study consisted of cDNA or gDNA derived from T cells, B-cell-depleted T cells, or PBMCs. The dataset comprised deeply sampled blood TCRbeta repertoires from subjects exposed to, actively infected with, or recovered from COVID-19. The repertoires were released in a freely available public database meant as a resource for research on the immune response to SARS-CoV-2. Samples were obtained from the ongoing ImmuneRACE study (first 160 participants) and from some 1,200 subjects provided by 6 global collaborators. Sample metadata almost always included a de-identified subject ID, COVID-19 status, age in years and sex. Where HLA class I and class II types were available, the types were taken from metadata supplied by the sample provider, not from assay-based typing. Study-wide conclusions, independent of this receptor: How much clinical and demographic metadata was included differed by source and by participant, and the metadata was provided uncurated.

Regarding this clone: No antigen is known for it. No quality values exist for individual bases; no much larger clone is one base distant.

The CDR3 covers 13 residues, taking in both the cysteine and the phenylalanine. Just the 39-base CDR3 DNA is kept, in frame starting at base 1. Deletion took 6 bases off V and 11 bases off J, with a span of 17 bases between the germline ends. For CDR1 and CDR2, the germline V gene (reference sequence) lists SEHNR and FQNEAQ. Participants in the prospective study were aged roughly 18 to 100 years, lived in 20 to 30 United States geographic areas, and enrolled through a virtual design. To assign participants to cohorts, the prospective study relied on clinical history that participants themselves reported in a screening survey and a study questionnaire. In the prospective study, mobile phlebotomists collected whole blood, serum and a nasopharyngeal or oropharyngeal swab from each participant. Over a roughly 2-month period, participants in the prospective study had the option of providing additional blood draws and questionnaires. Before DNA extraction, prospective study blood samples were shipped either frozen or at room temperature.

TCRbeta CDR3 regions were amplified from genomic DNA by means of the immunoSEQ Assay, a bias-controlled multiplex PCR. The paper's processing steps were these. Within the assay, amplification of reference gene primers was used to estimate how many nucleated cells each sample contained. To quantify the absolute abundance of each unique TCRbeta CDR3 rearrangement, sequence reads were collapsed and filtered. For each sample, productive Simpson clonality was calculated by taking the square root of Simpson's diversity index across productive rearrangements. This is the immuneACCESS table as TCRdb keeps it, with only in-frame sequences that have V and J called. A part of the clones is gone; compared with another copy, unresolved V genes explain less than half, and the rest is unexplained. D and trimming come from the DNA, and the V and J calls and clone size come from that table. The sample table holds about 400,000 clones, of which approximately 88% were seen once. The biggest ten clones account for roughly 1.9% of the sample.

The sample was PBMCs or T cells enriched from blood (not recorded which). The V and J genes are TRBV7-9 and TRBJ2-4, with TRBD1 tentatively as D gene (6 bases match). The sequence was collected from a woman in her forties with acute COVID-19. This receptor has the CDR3 CASSYGTSWLQYF. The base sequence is TGTGCCAGCAGTTACGGGACAAGTTGGCTTCAGTACTTC.